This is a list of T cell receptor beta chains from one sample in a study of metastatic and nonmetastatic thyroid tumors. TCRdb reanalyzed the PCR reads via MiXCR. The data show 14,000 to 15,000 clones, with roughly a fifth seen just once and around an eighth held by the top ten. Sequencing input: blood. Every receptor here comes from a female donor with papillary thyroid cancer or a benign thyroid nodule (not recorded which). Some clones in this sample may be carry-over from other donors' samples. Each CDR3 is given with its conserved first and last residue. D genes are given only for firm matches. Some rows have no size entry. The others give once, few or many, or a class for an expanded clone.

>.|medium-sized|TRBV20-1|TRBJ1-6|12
TGCAGTGCCCCTGAGGGGAATTCACCCCTCCACTTT
CSAPEGNSPLHF
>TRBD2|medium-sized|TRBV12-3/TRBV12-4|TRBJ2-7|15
TGTGCCAGCAGCCGGACTAGCGGGCCATCCTACGAGCAGTACTTC
CASSRTSGPSYEQYF
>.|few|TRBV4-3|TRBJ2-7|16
TGCGCCAGCAGCCAAGATCGGGACTTCTCTTCCTACGAGCAGTACTTC
CASSQDRDFSSYEQYF
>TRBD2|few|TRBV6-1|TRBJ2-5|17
TGTGCCAGCACCCTCAACGTAGCGGGAGGTATCGGGGAGACCCAGTACTTC
CASTLNVAGGIGETQYF
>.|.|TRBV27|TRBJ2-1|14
TGTGCCACTAGACCCCTGATGGTACTCAATGAGCAGTTCTTC
CATRPLMVLNEQFF
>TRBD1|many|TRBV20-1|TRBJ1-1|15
TGCAGTGCTGGGAACAGGGGACAGGGGAACACTGAAGCTTTCTTT
CSAGNRGQGNTEAFF
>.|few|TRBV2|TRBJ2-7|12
TGTTCCAGCAGACTACAGGGAAACGAGCAGTACTTT
CSSRLQGNEQYF
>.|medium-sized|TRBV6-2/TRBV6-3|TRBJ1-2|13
TGTGCCAGCAGTTTAAAGGACATCTATGGCTACACCTTC
CASSLKDIYGYTF
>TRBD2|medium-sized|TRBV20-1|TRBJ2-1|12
TGCAGTGCAGGAGCGGGATCATCTGAGCAGTTCTTC
CSAGAGSSEQFF
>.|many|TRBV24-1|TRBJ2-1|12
TGTGCCACCACTAACTTCTACAATGAGCAGTTCTTC
CATTNFYNEQFF
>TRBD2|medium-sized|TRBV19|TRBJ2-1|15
TGTGCCAGTAGTATATCGGTAGCGGGATGGAATGAGCAGTTCTTC
CASSISVAGWNEQFF
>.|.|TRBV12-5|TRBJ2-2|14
TGTGCTAGTGGTTTTGTCCGTATCACCGTTGAGCTGTTTTTT
CASGFVRITVELFF
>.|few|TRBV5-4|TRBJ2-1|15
TGTGCCAGCAGCTTGGTCCCTAGGGAATACAATGAGCAGTTCTTC
CASSLVPREYNEQFF
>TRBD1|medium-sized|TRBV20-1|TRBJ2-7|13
TGCAGTGCCTCACAGGGGGCCTCCTACGAGCAGTACTTC
CSASQGASYEQYF
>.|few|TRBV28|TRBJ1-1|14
TGTGCCAGTAGTTTAATAGGAACTAGGACTGAAGCTTTCTTT
CASSLIGTRTEAFF
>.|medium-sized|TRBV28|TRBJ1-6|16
TGTGCCAGCAGTCCCATGAGCCTCTCCTATAATTCACCCCTCCACTTT
CASSPMSLSYNSPLHF
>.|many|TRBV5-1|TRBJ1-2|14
TGCGCCAGCAGCTTGGACAGGGAAAACTATGGCTACACCTTC
CASSLDRENYGYTF
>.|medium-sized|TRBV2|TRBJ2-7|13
TGTGCCACTACAGGGTATGAGTCCTACGAGCAGTACTTC
CATTGYESYEQYF
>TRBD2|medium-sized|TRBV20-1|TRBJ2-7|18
TGCAGTGCTAGAGACCGTACCCCGGGGACTAGCGGGAGGTACGAGCAGTACTTC
CSARDRTPGTSGRYEQYF
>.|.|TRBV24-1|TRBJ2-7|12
TGTGCCACCAGTGATAGTAGGGAGGAGCAGTACTTC
CATSDSREEQYF
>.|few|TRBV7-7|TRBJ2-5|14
TGTGCCAACAGCCCGGGGATACCACGCGGGGCCCAGTACTTC
CANSPGIPRGAQYF
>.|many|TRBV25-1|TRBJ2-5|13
TGTGCCAGCAAAGTGGCGGACCAAGAGACCCAGTACTTC
CASKVADQETQYF
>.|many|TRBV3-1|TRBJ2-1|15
TGTGCCAGCAGCCAAATCGGTCTAGAAGGCAATGAGCAGTTCTTC
CASSQIGLEGNEQFF
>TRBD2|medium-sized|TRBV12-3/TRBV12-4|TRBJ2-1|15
TGTGCCAGCATGCTAGCGGGCCGCTCCTACAATGAGCAGTTCTTC
CASMLAGRSYNEQFF
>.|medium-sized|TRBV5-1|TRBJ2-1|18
TGCGCCAGCAGCTTGTTACTGGGGGCTAGCGACCTTGGGAATGAGCAGTTCTTC
CASSLLLGASDLGNEQFF
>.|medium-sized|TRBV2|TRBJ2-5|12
TGTGCCAGCAGGCCCGGGAGAGAGACCCAGTACTTC
CASRPGRETQYF
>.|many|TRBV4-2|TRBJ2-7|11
TGTGCCAGCAGCACCACGGGTGAGCAGTACTTC
CASSTTGEQYF
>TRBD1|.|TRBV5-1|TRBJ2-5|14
TGTGCCAGCCGACAGGGGTATCCCCAAGAGACCCAGTACTTC
CASRQGYPQETQYF
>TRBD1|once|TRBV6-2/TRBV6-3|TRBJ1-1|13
TGTGCCAGCGGAGTTTTGAGACAGGGAATCTATTTCTTT
CASGVLRQGIYFF
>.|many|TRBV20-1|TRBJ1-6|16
TGCAGTGCCCAAAGACAGGAGACCTCCTATAATTCACCCCTCCACTTT
CSAQRQETSYNSPLHF
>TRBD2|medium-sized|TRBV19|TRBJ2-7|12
TGTGCCAGTAGTATGCGGGAGGCCGAGCAGTACTTC
CASSMREAEQYF
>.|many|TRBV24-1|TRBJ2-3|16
TGTGCCACCAGTGATTCCAGGGGCTCAAGCACAGATACGCAGTATTTT
CATSDSRGSSTDTQYF
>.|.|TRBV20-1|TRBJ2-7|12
TGCAGTGCGACCGGGACGTCCTACGAGCAGTACTTC
CSATGTSYEQYF
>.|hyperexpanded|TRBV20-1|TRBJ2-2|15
TGCAGTGTTCCCAATGCAGGGGGGGACACCGGGGAGCTGTTTTTT
CSVPNAGGDTGELFF
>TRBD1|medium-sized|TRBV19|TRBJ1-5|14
TGTGCCAGTAGTAACAGGGGATTTGGTCAGCCCCAGCATTTT
CASSNRGFGQPQHF
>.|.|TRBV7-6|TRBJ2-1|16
TGTGCCAGCAGCTTAATTAGTTGGGACTCAAACAATGAGCAGTTCTTC
CASSLISWDSNNEQFF
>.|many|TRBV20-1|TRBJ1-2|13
TGCAGTGCTAGAGATAAAGGGACGGGGGGCTACACCTTC
CSARDKGTGGYTF
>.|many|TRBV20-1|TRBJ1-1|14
TGCAGTGATACACCGGGACCCAGGAACACTGAAGCTTTCTTT
CSDTPGPRNTEAFF
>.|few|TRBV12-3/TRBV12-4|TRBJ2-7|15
TGTGCCAGCAGTTTACATGTGGCGATAGGCTACGAGCAGTACTTC
CASSLHVAIGYEQYF
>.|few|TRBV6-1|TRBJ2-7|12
TGTGCCAGCACCTACGGGGGTCACGAGCAGTACTTC
CASTYGGHEQYF